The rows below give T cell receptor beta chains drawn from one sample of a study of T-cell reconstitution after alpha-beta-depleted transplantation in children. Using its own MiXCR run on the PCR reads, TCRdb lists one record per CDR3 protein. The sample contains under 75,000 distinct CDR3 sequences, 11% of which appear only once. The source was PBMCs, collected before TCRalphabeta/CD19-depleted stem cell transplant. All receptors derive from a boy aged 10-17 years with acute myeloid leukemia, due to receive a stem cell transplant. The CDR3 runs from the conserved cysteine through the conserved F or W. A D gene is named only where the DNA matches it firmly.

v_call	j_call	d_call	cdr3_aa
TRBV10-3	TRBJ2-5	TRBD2	CAIKRGLAGGETQYF
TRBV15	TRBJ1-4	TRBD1	CATSKTGGGREKLFF
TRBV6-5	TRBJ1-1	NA	CASSYGPLNTEAFF
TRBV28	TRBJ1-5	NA	CATRVAVSNQPQHF
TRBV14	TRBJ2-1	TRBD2	CASSQEGGQVYNEQFF
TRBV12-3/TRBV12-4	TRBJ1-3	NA	CASSSFLSGSGNTIYF
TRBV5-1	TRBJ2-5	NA	CASRTRIQETQYF
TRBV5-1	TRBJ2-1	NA	CASSLTPNGVNEQFF
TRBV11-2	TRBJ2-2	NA	CASSLGDRRNTGELFF
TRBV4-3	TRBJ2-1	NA	CASSQESQGGLYEQFF
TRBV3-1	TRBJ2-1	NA	CASSLQAPAVVSNEQFF
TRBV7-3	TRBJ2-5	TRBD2	CASSSGLAGVGTQYF
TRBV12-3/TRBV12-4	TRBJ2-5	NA	CASSFEGTQQETQYF
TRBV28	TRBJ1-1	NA	CASAKTPGAFF
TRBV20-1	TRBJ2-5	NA	CSADKETQYF
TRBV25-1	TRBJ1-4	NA	CASSGNDRINEKLFF
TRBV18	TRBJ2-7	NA	CASSPPVGGALNEQYF
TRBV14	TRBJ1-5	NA	CASSQEEGQPQHF
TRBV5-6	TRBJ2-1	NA	CASSLAVEQFF
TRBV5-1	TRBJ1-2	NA	CASSLEGGRSYTF
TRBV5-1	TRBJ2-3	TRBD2	CASSKITSGGVGDTQYF
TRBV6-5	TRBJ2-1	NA	CASSYSGSGVGGHEQFF
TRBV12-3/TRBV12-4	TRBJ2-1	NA	CASSLGPIQFF
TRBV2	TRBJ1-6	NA	CASRSAGSSYNSPLHF
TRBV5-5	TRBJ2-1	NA	CASSSAPGAGYEQFF
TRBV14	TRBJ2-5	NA	CASSQGPATQETQYF
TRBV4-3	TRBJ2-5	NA	CASSQQLQGGQETQYF
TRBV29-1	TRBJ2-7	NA	CSGQDRDCLSYEQYF
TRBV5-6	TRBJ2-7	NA	CASSLLAGTSEQYF
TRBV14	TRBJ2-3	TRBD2	CASSPFRGREGLEDTQYF
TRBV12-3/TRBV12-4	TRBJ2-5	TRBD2	CASSLEIAGLGETQYF
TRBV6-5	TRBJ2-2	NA	CASSYLSDTGELFF
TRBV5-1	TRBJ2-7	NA	CASSPEVGVSYEQYF
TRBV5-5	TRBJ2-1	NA	CASREDYSFNEQFF
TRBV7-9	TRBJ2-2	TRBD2	CASSTLTSGHTGELFF
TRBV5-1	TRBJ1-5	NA	CASRSIQGYNQPQHF
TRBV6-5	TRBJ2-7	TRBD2	CASSSAGGRNEQYF
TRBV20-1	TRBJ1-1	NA	CSAIHRVSTEAFF
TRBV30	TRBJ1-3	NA	CAWSGGTLSGNTIYF
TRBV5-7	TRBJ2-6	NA	CASSDGPPGSGANVLTF
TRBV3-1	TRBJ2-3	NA	CASTQGLTGEQYF
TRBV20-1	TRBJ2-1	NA	CSATPPYFESSYNEQFF
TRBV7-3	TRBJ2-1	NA	CAFCCPMSEQFF
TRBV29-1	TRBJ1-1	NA	CSVERPLTGLNTEAFF
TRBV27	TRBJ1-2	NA	CASSLRGYGYTF
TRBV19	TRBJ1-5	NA	CASSGIYSNQPQHF
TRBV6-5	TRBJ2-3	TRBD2	CASSYSAGGLQGTQYF
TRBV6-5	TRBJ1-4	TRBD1	CASSNPYFRGKLFF
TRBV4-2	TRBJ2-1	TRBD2	CASSQGLAGELYNEQFF
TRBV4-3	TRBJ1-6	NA	CASSRGNPGSPLHF
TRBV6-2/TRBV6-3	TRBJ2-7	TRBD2	CASSVAGGDYEQYF
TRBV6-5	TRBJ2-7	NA	CASSYGPSRYEQYF
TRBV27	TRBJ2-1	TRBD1	CASRLPGQGNYEQFF
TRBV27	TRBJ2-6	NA	CASSLTASSSGANVLTF
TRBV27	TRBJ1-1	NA	CASSSTEGFMNTEAFF
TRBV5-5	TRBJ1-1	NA	CASSLAQLQAGEAFF
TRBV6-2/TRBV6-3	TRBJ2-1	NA	CASSYGAGREQFF
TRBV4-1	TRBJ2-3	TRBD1	CASSRSGGGLTDTQYF